This TCR beta chain was identified during a study of T cell repertoires in cytomegalovirus infection. Turning to the study itself: Carrying CMV and the relevant HLA type showed in public TCR beta signatures.

The V and J ends lost 3 bases and 4 bases respectively, with 15 bases between them. Germline V gene data show CDR1 as LNHDA and CDR2 as SQIVND (reference sequence). This CDR3 contains 15 residues. General study points: Individuals carrying CMV plus the relevant HLA were identified by cumulative frequency of public TCR beta families. There were HLA-C-restricted CMV-specific TCR beta clonotypes dominating the ex vivo response.

Worth noting for this clonotype: Its antigen is undetermined.

TCRdb called the reads again in MiXCR, with one record for every CDR3 protein. The profile shows 54,000 or so distinct CDR3 sequences, around 33% of them singletons. Sequencing was performed on PBMCs, sequenced either directly or after in vitro stimulation (not recorded which). The chain is built from TRBV19 and TRBJ1-2, with D unresolved. This TCR came from a human donor in good health (CMV status not recorded). Some clones in this sample may be carry-over from other donors' samples. The DNA for the CDR3 is TGTGCCAGTAGTATCCGTCAGTGGACGATCTATGGCTACACCTTC. Translating it yields CASSIRQWTIYGYTF.